These 26 T cell receptor beta chains were sequenced from one sample in a study of cytomegalovirus exposure and HLA in healthy donors (dated by TCRdb to 2016 to 2017). Preparation of the library involved the immunoSEQ multiplex PCR assay. A mixture of 60 forward primers for TCR Vbeta segments and 13 reverse primers for TCR Jbeta segments was used in the multiplex PCR. In its TCRdb copy, this immuneACCESS table keeps in-frame sequences only and misses some clones. Where compared with another copy, unresolved V genes explain less than half of these, and the others have no known cause. In all, the sample holds some 120,000 clones, and about 8.5% of those were seen once. The top ten clonotypes cover 5.5% of the sample. The sequenced sample consisted of PBMCs. The receptors stem from a man aged 35 to 55 in good health and CMV-seronegative.

CDR3 region: CASLGLALAEQFF. DNA for the CDR3: TGTGCCAGCCTGGGACTAGCCCTAGCTGAGCAGTTCTTC. The chain joins TRBV2 to TRBJ2-1; 9 positions match TRBD2. CDR3 size: 13 residues. Germline V gives CDR1 SNHLY, CDR2 FYNNEI. The V gene end was trimmed by 8 bases and the J gene end by 9 bases; junction bases not matched to a gene: 8. The whole variable domain, remainder taken from reference TRBV2 and TRBJ2-1, is EPEVTQTPSHQVTQMGQEVILRCVPISNHLYFYWYRQILGQKVEFLVSFYNNEISEKSEIFDDQFSVERPDGSNFTLKIRSTKLEDSAMYFCASLGLALAEQFFGPGTRLTVL.

This clone was seen a handful of times. The CDR3 DNA is TGTGCCATCAGCTCGGACAACCACAATCAGCCCCAGCATTTT. It codes for CAISSDNHNQPQHF. The chain is built from TRBV10-3 and TRBJ1-5; weak D call: TRBD1 (5 bases). The CDR3 spans 14 residues. The germline CDR1 and CDR2 sequences are ENHRY and SYGVKD. Trimming left V 6 bases short and J 3 bases short, with 12 bases between.

The J gene is TRBJ2-7, the V gene TRBV27; the match to TRBD1 covers 10 bases. The trim removed 5 bases at V and 7 bases at J, leaving 5 bases unmatched. Germline assignment: CDR1 MNHEY and CDR2 SMNVEV (reference sequence). This CDR3 comprises 13 residues. The CDR3 region is CASSAGQGSEQYF. CDR3 bases: TGTGCCAGCAGTGCGGGACAGGGGAGTGAGCAGTACTTC.

This clone was picked up a small number of times. V gene TRBV2 combines with J gene TRBJ2-1; the match to TRBD2 covers 11 bases. The CDR3 has 14 residues. The germline gives CDR1 SNHLY, CDR2 FYNNEI. V trimming: 4 bases; J trimming: 8 bases; junction bases outside the gene matches: 4. The CDR3: CASSVSGGAHEQFF. CDR3 DNA sequence: TGTGCCAGCAGTGTTAGCGGGGGGGCGCATGAGCAGTTCTTC.

The chain is built from TRBV6-5 and TRBJ1-5; D is perhaps TRBD1 (5 bases). The CDR3 length is 14 residues. V gave up 6 bases and J gave up 0 bases, with 9 bases separating them. CDR1 MNHEY and CDR2 SVGAGI come from the germline V gene. DNA for the CDR3: TGTGCCAGCAGCCGGACACTTAGCAATCAGCCCCAGCATTTT. Translation: CASSRTLSNQPQHF.

The V call is TRBV19, the J call TRBJ2-1; TRBD1 agrees at 7 bases. Per germline, CDR1 LNHDA and CDR2 SQIVND (reference sequence). The CDR3 is 13 residues long. With V trimmed by 6 bases and J by 8 bases, 7 bases remained unmatched. CDR3 sequence: CASRENRGDEQFF. For the CDR3, the DNA is TGTGCCAGTAGGGAAAACAGGGGCGATGAGCAGTTCTTC.

This clone was recorded a few times. The chain is built from TRBV4-1 and TRBJ1-2; D not certain. The CDR3 is 15 residues long. Trimming pared 0 bases from V and 7 bases from J, leaving 15 bases between. The germline CDR1 and CDR2 sequences are MGHRA and YSYEKL. The CDR3 sequence: CASSQDRAGRSGYTF. CDR3 DNA: TGCGCCAGCAGCCAAGATCGGGCGGGGAGAAGTGGCTACACCTTC.

This clone showed up just a few times. The chain recombines TRBV28 with TRBJ1-5; the D gene is possibly TRBD1 (6 bases). Trimming shortened V by 3 bases and J by 2 bases, and 11 bases separated the two germline ends. CDR3 size: 15 residues. From germline, CDR1 is MDHEN and CDR2 SYDVKM. CDR3 coding DNA: TGTGCCAGCAGTTTCCAACAGGGACGCAATCAGCCCCAGCATTTT. Translating gives CASSFQQGRNQPQHF.

In its sample, this clone was seen a few times. CDR3 sequence: CASSLDQSGGTGELFF. The CDR3 coding sequence is TGTGCCAGCAGCTTAGACCAAAGCGGGGGGACCGGGGAGCTGTTTTTT. The chain carries TRBV7-7 and TRBJ2-2; TRBD2 agrees at 9 bases. The CDR3 runs to 16 residues. V lost 1 base, J lost 5 bases, and 5 bases stayed unmatched. CDR1 is SSHAT, CDR2 FNYEAQ, per germline (reference sequence). The complete variable domain, with remaining parts taken from reference TRBV7-7 and TRBJ2-2, reads GAGVSQSPRYKVTKRGQDVTLRCDPISSHATLYWYQQALGQGPEFLTYFNYEAQPDKSGLPSDRFSAERPEGSISTLTIQRTEQRDSAMYRCASSLDQSGGTGELFFGEGSRLTVL.

The V call is TRBV6-1, the J call TRBJ2-1; TRBD2 matches 9 bases. J lost 3 bases, V lost 6 bases, and 6 bases had no gene match. Looked up from germline, CDR1 is MNHNS and CDR2 is SASEGT. This CDR3 region has 15 residues. CDR3 nucleotides: TGTGCCAGCAGGAACCTAGCGGGGAACTACAATGAGCAGTTCTTC. Amino acids: CASRNLAGNYNEQFF.

This chain connects TRBV19 to TRBJ2-3; 7 nucleotides align to TRBD2. The germline CDR1 and CDR2 sequences are LNHDA and SQIVND (reference sequence). V shed 4 bases, J shed 2 bases, and the junction held 6 bases outside the gene matches. CDR3 length: 15 residues. The CDR3 DNA reads TGTGCCAGTAGTACGGGACTACTAAACACAGATACGCAGTATTTT. Protein sequence: CASSTGLLNTDTQYF.

This clone was seen more than once but under ten times. V usage is TRBV19 and J usage is TRBJ2-2, with 8 bases identical to TRBD1. The V segment lost 7 bases and the J segment 4 bases; nucleotides outside the gene matches: 8. The CDR3 is made up of 15 amino acids. The germline V gene encodes CDR1 LNHDA and CDR2 SQIVND (reference sequence). As DNA, the CDR3 is TGTGCCAGTACCTTTGACAGGGGAAGCACCGGGGAGCTGTTTTTT. It codes for CASTFDRGSTGELFF.

The chain couples TRBV7-9 to TRBJ1-1, with D possibly matching TRBD1 (5 bases). Germline V gives CDR1 SEHNR, CDR2 FQNEAQ (reference sequence). The length of the CDR3 is 14 residues. The ends were cut back, 5 bases at V and 1 base at J, with 11 bases in the middle. As DNA, the CDR3 is TGTGCCAGCAGCGTACCAGACAGGAACACTGAAGCTTTCTTT. It codes for CASSVPDRNTEAFF.

In its sample, this clone was seen a few times. The chain recombines TRBV27 with TRBJ2-3; 12 nucleotides align to TRBD2. J gave up 8 bases and V 0 bases, and 6 bases lay outside the gene matches. The germline gives CDR1 MNHEY, CDR2 SMNVEV (reference sequence). The CDR3 extends over 16 amino acids. CDR3 in amino acids: CASSLSLAGGRVTQYF. For the CDR3, the DNA is TGTGCCAGCAGTTTATCCCTAGCGGGGGGGCGGGTTACGCAGTATTTT.

The gene calls are TRBV7-9 and TRBJ2-5; weak D call: TRBD1 (5 bases). This CDR3 region has 12 residues. Germline assignment: CDR1 SEHNR and CDR2 FQNEAQ (reference sequence). V was pared by 2 bases and J by 5 bases, with 6 bases between. CDR3 region: CASSLSGETQYF. CDR3 nucleotide sequence: TGTGCCAGCAGCTTATCAGGGGAGACCCAGTACTTC.

The chain combines TRBV7-9 with TRBJ1-3, with 8 bases matching TRBD1. The CDR3 has 16 amino acids. V dropped 2 bases and J dropped 3; count of bases not matched to a gene: 6. The germline V gene has CDR1 SEHNR and CDR2 FQNEAQ (reference sequence). Here the CDR3 DNA reads TGTGCCAGCAGCTTATTCGCAGGGGGCGGTGGAAACACCATATATTTT. Amino acids: CASSLFAGGGGNTIYF.

The sample holds a few counts of this clone. The rearrangement uses TRBV19 and TRBJ1-1, with D tentatively TRBD1 (5 bases). V dropped 3 bases and J dropped 2 bases, with 10 bases sitting between them. CDR3 length equals 14 residues. Germline CDR1 is LNHDA and CDR2 is SQIVND (reference sequence). DNA for the CDR3: TGTGCCAGTAGTATTAACAGGAGAAACACTGAAGCTTTCTTT. Its protein is CASSINRRNTEAFF.

This clone was found a few times. Given a much more abundant clone one base away, this may be a read error. The CDR3 loop reads CASSIQGNTEAFF. Written as DNA, the CDR3 is TGTGCCAGCAGTATTCAGGGAAACACTGAAGCTTTCTTT. The chain recombines TRBV7-3 with TRBJ1-1; D might be TRBD1 (5 bases). CDR1 and CDR2 (germline): SGHTA, FQGTGA. The CDR3 contains 13 residues. The ends were cut back, 6 bases at V and 2 bases at J, with 10 bases in the middle.

A few counts support this clone. The chain couples TRBV5-4 to TRBJ1-1; D gene uncertain. CDR3 length: 11 residues. V was cut by 2 bases and J by 8 bases, with 7 bases left in between. Germline CDR1 SGHNT, CDR2 YYREEE (reference sequence). The CDR3 nucleotides are TGTGCCAGCAGCTTTCGGGAGGAAGCTTTCTTT. It codes for CASSFREEAFF.

The CDR3 region is CASSLYGGINSPLHF. The CDR3 bases are TGTGCCAGCAGTTTATACGGGGGGATAAATTCACCCCTCCACTTT. The chain is built from TRBV28 and TRBJ1-6; tentatively, D is TRBD1 (5 bases). The CDR3 loop spans 15 amino acids. Trimming took 1 base from V and 7 from J, leaving 11 bases between them. Per the germline V gene, CDR1 is MDHEN and CDR2 is SYDVKM.

The table lists this clone with a few counts. This sequence joins TRBV7-2 and TRBJ1-6, with 9 bases matching TRBD1. Losses at the gene ends were 3 bases for V and 10 bases for J; bases not matched to a gene: 4. The CDR3 runs to 14 residues. Germline CDR1 and CDR2: SGHTA and FQGNSA. The CDR3 is CASSLGQGHSPLHF. Here the CDR3 DNA reads TGTGCCAGCAGCTTGGGACAGGGACACTCACCCCTCCACTTT.

This rearrangement joins TRBV7-6 to TRBJ2-3, with TRBD2 matching 8 bases. Germline V gene sequence: CDR1 SGHVS, CDR2 FNYEAQ. With 5 bases clipped from V and 4 bases from J, the junction kept 8 bases outside the gene matches. The CDR3 runs to 15 residues. The CDR3, as DNA: TGTGCCAGCAGCCCTGCGGGGGGAGAATCAGATACGCAGTATTTT. It specifies CASSPAGGESDTQYF.

This chain connects TRBV4-2 to TRBJ2-7; D not certain. Germline CDR1 LGHNA, CDR2 YNFKEQ. V gave up 1 base and J gave up 7 bases, with 17 bases separating them. The CDR3 sequence is 15 residues long. The CDR3 region has the DNA TGTGCCAGCAGCCAAGTGTCGTCAGCCATGGAGGAGCAGTACTTC. It encodes CASSQVSSAMEEQYF.

V usage is TRBV14 and J usage is TRBJ1-6, with 7 bases matching TRBD1. Germline V CDR1 and CDR2: SGHDN, FVKESK. V dropped 1 base and J dropped 10; count of bases not matched to a gene: 16. The CDR3 has 18 residues. The CDR3 protein is CASSQAQPLRGNKSPLHF. CDR3 nucleotide sequence: TGTGCCAGCAGCCAAGCTCAGCCGCTCAGGGGGAACAAATCACCCCTCCACTTT. The whole variable domain, filled in from reference TRBV14 and TRBJ1-6, reads EAGVTQFPSHSVIEKGQTVTLRCDPISGHDNLYWYRRVMGKEIKFLLHFVKESKQDESGMPNNRFLAERTGGTYSTLKVQPAELEDSGVYFCASSQAQPLRGNKSPLHFGNGTRLTVT.

A few counts support this clone. J is TRBJ1-1 and V is TRBV30; tentatively, D is TRBD1 (5 bases). There are 15 residues in the CDR3. Germline V gene data show CDR1 as GTSNPN and CDR2 as SVGIG (reference sequence). The V end was cut by 3 bases, the J end by 3 bases, with 17 bases between. The CDR3 coding sequence is TGTGCCTGGAGCGTCGGGTTGGGGGGGGACACTGAAGCTTTCTTT. This encodes CAWSVGLGGDTEAFF.

This sequence joins TRBV6-5 and TRBJ2-7; maybe TRBD1 (6 bases). CDR1 and CDR2 (germline): MNHEY, SVGAGI. Trimming removed 8 bases at V and 2 bases at J, with 13 bases between. The CDR3 covers 13 residues. The CDR3 here is CASGRDTTYEQYF. In nucleotides, the CDR3 is TGTGCCAGCGGCCGGGACACTACCTACGAGCAGTACTTC.